This T cell receptor (beta chain) was documented in a study of T cells expressing NK-cell markers. Study background: According to the study, TCR beta repertoires originated from sorted CD3+CD56+NKG2C+, CD3+CD56+NKG2C- and CD3+CD56-NKG2C+ T cells. Study observations and caveats: There remained a lack of clarity about HCMV specificity of expanded NKG2C+ T cell clones. Several donors likewise had their CD3+CD56-NKG2C+ fraction led by these clonotypes. Six of the donors carried dominant NKG2C+ clonotypes that took up about 1.0-7.0% of their CD8+ T cells.

This CDR3 contains 14 residues. Looked up from germline, CDR1 is GTSNPN and CDR2 is SVGIG (reference sequence). On this clonotype itself: Its antigen remains unknown.

TCRdb reprocessed the 5' RACE reads and keeps a single row for each CDR3 protein, giving no DNA. This sample lists 500,000 or so distinct CDR3 sequences; its ten largest clones have around 4%. This TCR derives from a man younger than 35 in good health. V is TRBV30 and J is TRBJ2-3. Source material: blood T cells: a sorted CD56 or NKG2C T cell subset, CD4+ or CD8+ T cells, or bulk PBMC T cells (not recorded which). CDR3 residues: CAWSVVSATDTQYF.